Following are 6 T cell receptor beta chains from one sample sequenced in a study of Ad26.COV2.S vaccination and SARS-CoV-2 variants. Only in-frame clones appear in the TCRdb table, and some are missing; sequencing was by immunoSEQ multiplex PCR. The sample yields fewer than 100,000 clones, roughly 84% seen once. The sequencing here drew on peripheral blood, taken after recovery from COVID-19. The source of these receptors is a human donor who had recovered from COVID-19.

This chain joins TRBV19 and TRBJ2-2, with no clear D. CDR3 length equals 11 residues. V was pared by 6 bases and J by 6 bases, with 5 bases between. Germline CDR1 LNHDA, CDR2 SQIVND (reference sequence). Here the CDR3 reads CASRSPGELFF. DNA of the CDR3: TGTGCCAGTAGGTCCCCCGGGGAGCTGTTTTTT.

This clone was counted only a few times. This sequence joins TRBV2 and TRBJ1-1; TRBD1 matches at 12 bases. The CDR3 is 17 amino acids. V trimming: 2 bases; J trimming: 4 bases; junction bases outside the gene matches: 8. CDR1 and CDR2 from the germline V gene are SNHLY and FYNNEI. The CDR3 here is CASSERDRGRRGTEAFF. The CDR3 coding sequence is TGTGCCAGCAGTGAAAGGGACAGGGGGCGTCGAGGCACTGAAGCTTTCTTT.

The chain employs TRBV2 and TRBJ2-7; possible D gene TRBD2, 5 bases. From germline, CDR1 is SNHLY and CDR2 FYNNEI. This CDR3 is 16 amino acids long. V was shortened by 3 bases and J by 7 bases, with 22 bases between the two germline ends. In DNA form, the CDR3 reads TGTGCCAGCAGTGATGTCAGGCTAGCCGCCGCCGAGGAGCAGTACTTC. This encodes CASSDVRLAAAEEQYF.

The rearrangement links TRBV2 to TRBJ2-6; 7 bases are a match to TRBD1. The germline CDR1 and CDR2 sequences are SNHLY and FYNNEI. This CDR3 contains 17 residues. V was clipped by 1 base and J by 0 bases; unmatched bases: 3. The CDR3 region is CASSEEGAGSGANVLTF. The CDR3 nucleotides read TGTGCCAGCAGTGAAGAGGGGGCTGGCTCTGGGGCCAACGTCCTGACTTTC.

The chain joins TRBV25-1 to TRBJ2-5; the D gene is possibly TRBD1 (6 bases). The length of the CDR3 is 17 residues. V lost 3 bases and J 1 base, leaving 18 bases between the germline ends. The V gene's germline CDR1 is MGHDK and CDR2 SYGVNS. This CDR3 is CASSDPTDSPGQETQYF. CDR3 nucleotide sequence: TGTGCCAGCAGTGATCCCACGGACAGTCCCGGCCAAGAGACCCAGTACTTC. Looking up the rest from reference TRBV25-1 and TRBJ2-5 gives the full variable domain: EADIYQTPRYLVIGTGKKITLECSQTMGHDKMYWYQQDPGMELHLIHYSYGVNSTEKGDLSSESTVSRIRTEHFPLTLESARPSHTSQYLCASSDPTDSPGQETQYFGPGTRLLVL.

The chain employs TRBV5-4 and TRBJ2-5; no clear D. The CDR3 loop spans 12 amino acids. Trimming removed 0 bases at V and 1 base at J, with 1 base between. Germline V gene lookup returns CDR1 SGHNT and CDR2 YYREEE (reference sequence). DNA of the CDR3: TGTGCCAGCAGCTTGGCCCAAGAGACCCAGTACTTC. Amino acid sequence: CASSLAQETQYF.